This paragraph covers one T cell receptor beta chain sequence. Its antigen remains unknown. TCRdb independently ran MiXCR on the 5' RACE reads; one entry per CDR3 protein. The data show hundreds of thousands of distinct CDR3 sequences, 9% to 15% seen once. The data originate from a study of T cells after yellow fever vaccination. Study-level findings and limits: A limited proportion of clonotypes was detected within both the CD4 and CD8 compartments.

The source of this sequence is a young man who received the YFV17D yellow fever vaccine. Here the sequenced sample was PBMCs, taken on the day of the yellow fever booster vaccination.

The CDR3 reads CASTYSYSGANVLTF. In DNA, the CDR3 is TGCGCCAGCACCTACAGCTACTCTGGGGCCAACGTCCTGACTTTC. The J gene is TRBJ2-6, the V gene TRBV5-1, with D unclear. Germline values: CDR1 SGHRS, CDR2 YFSETQ. Trimming removed 6 bases at V and 0 bases at J, with 10 bases between. The CDR3 length is 15 residues. The entire variable domain, with the rest obtained from reference TRBV5-1 and TRBJ2-6, is as follows: KAGVTQTPRYLIKTRGQQVTLSCSPISGHRSVSWYQQTPGQGLQFLFEYFSETQRNKGNFPGRFSGRQFSNSRSEMNVSTLELGDSALYLCASTYSYSGANVLTFGAGSRLTVL.